This T cell receptor beta chain was sequenced during a study of shared T cell receptors in the human thymus. Per the germline V gene, CDR1 is LGHNA and CDR2 is YSLEER. The CDR3 totals 14 residues. J gave up 4 bases and V 1 base, and 0 bases lay outside the gene matches. Clones were read by immunoSEQ multiplex PCR, and TCRdb kept only the in-frame ones, dropping some. The sample holds roughly 710,000 clones, 80% to 90% seen once. The same data also went into a second study, on human thymus T cells.

The gene calls are TRBV4-3 and TRBJ1-2, with TRBD1 matching over 10 bases. The specimen was thymocytes. This clonotype was obtained from a girl under two years old with a congenital heart defect. Written as DNA, the CDR3 is TGCGCCAGCAGCCAAGGACAGGGGGCCTATGGCTACACCTTC. Amino acids: CASSQGQGAYGYTF.